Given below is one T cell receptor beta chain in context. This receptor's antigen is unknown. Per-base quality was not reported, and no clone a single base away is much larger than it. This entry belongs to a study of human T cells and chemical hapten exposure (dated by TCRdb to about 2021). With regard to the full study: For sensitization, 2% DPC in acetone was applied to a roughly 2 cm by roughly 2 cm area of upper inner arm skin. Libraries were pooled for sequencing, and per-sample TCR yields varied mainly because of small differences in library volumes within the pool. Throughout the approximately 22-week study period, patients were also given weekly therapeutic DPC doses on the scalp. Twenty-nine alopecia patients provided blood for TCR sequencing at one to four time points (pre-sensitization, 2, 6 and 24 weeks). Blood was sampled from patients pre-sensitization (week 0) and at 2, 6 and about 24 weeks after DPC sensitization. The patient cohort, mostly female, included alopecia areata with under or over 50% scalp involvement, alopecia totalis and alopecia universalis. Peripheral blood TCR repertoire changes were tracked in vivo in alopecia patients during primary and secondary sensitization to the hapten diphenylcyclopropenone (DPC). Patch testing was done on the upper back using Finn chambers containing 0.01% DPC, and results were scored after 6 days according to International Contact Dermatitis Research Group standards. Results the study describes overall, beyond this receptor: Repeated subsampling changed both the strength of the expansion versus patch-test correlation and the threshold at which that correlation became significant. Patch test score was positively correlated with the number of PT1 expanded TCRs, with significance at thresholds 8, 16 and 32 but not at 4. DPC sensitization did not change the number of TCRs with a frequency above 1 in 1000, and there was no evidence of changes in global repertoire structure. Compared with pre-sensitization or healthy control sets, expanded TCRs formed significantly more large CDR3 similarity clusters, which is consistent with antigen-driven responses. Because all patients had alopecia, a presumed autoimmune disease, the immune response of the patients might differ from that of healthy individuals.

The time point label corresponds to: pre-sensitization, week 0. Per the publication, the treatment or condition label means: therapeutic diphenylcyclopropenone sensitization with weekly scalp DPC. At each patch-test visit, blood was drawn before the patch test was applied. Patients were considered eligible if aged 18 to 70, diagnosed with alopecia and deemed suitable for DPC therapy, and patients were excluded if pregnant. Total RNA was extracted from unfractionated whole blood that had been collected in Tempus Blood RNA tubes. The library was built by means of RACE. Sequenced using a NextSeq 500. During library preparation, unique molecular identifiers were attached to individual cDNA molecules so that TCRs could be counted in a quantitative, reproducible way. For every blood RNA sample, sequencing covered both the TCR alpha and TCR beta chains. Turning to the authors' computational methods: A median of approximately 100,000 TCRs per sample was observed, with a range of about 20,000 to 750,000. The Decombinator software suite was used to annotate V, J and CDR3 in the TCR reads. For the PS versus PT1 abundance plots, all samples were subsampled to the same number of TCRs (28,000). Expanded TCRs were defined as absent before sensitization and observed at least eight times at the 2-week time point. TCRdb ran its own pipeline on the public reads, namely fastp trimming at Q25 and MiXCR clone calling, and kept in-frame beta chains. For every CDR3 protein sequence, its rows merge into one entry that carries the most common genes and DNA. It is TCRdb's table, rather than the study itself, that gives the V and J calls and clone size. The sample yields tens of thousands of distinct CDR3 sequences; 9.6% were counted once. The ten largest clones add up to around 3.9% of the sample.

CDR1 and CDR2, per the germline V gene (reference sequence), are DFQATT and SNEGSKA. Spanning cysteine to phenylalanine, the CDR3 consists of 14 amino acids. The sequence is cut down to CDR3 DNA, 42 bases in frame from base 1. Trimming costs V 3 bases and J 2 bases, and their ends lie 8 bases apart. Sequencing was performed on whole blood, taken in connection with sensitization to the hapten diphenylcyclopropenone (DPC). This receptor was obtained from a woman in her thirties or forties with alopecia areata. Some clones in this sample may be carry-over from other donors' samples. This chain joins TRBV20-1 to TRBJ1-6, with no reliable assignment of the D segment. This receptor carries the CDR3 CSARQETYNSPLHF. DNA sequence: TGCAGTGCTAGGCAGGAGACCTATAATTCACCCCTCCACTTT.